This entry concerns a single T cell receptor beta chain. These data belong to a study of healthy donors' naive CD4 and CD8 T cells. A linear amplification protocol produced the TCR libraries from approximately 460 ng of total RNA. TCRdb re-analysed the reads in MiXCR, keeping a single row per CDR3 protein. This table holds about 180,000 distinct CDR3 sequences, about four fifths found once. The germline gives CDR1 SQVTM, CDR2 ANQGSEA. This CDR3 contains 21 residues. V was clipped by 4 bases and J by 4 bases; unmatched bases: 26. Sequences were obtained from naive CD4+ and CD8+ T cells sorted from blood, pooled from several donors. This chain links TRBV29-1 with TRBJ2-1; 9 positions agree with TRBD1. The TCR was taken from a pool of human donors in good health; the sample pools cells from several healthy donors. The CDR3 loop is CSVVGTGTPSEGGTIYNEQFF. CDR3 bases: TGCAGCGTTGTCGGGACAGGGACCCCCTCAGAGGGAGGGACCATTTACAATGAGCAGTTCTTC.